The rows below give T cell receptor beta chains drawn from one sample of a study of cytomegalovirus exposure and HLA in healthy donors. Assay used: immunoSEQ multiplex PCR; TCRdb lists only in-frame clones, some missing. The sample shows 200,000 or so clones, 82% of them seen only once. The specimen was PBMCs. Every receptor here comes from a woman in her forties or fifties in good health and CMV-seropositive. CDR3s include the opening cysteine and the closing phenylalanine or tryptophan. The order of the fields is D gene, clone size, J gene, V gene, CDR3 DNA, CDR3 protein. A D gene is named only where the DNA matches it firmly. Clone size is not always given. Where it is, it says once, few, many or a class for expanded clones.

.,.,TRBJ2-1,TRBV6-6,TGTGCCAGCAGTCACCCCGGCAATGAGCAGTTCTTC,CASSHPGNEQFF
.,.,TRBJ2-1,TRBV7-9,TGTGCCAGCAGCACCCCACGGAGGGTCAATGAGCAGTTCTTC,CASSTPRRVNEQFF
TRBD1,.,TRBJ2-2,TRBV19,TGTGCCAGTAGTATAGGGGAGGGACAGGGACGGTCCGGGGAGCTGTTTTTT,CASSIGEGQGRSGELFF
TRBD2,.,TRBJ2-3,TRBV9,TGTGCCAGCAGCACGGAAGCGGGGGGGCCGGGTACGCAGTATTTT,CASSTEAGGPGTQYF
TRBD1,.,TRBJ2-7,TRBV2,TGTGCCAGCAGGTCGGACAGGGTTTCCTACGAGCAGTACTTC,CASRSDRVSYEQYF
TRBD2,.,TRBJ2-7,TRBV6-5,TGTGCCAGCAGAGTAGCGGGAGGGCCCTACGAGCAGTACTTC,CASRVAGGPYEQYF
TRBD2,.,TRBJ2-3,TRBV11-2,TGTGCCAGCAGCCGACACCCTGGACTAGCGGGAGAACGTCGCGATACGCAGTATTTT,CASSRHPGLAGERRDTQYF
.,.,TRBJ1-5,TRBV10-3,TGTGCCATCAGTGACGACAGGCTCAGGGCCCAGCATTTT,CAISDDRLRAQHF
TRBD1,.,TRBJ2-1,TRBV28,TGTGCCAGCAGCCACGGACAGGGGACTTACAATGAGCAGTTCTTC,CASSHGQGTYNEQFF
.,.,TRBJ2-4,TRBV5-3,TGTGCCAGAAGCTTGACTCCCAAAAACAGTCAGTACTTC,CARSLTPKNSQYF
TRBD1,.,TRBJ2-7,TRBV5-4,TGTGCCAGCAGCTTGGGGGGACAGCCGGGCTACGAGCAGTACTTC,CASSLGGQPGYEQYF
.,once,TRBJ2-3,TRBV10-3,TGTGCCATCAGCCTAGGGCGGGTCCCTTCCCGGACGCAGTATTTT,CAISLGRVPSRTQYF
TRBD2,.,TRBJ2-2,TRBV4-2,TGTGCCAGCAGCCAACAGACTAGCGGGAGGCCCCACACCGGGGAGCTGTTTTTT,CASSQQTSGRPHTGELFF
.,.,TRBJ2-5,TRBV5-6,TGTGCCAGCAGCTCGGGGTCAGGGGCCAGGGAGACCCAGTACTTC,CASSSGSGARETQYF
.,.,TRBJ2-5,TRBV5-1,TGCGCCAGCAGCTTGGCCGGGGAGACCCAGTACTTC,CASSLAGETQYF
TRBD1,.,TRBJ2-2,TRBV9,TGTGCCAGCAGCGTGAGACAGGGAGAGACCGGGGAGCTGTTTTTT,CASSVRQGETGELFF
.,.,TRBJ2-7,TRBV10-2,TGCGCCACCAAACAACAGGTCGGGCAGTACTTC,CATKQQVGQYF
.,.,TRBJ2-3,TRBV29-1,TGCAGCGTTGAGTTGTGGGAGAACAGCACAGATACGCAGTATTTT,CSVELWENSTDTQYF
.,.,TRBJ2-1,TRBV1,TGCACCAGCAGCCGCCGGGTTTTGGCGGAAGATAACAATGAGCAGTTCTTC,CTSSRRVLAEDNNEQFF
.,.,TRBJ2-7,TRBV6-5,TGTGCCAGCAGTGAAGCGGCCCAGCGCGAGCAGTACTTC,CASSEAAQREQYF
.,.,TRBJ1-4,TRBV15,TGTGCCACCAGCAGCCGGGAGTACAGTAATGAAAAACTGTTTTTT,CATSSREYSNEKLFF
.,once,TRBJ2-4,TRBV5-1,TGCGCCAGCAGCCCCGACAACAGTTTAGCCAAAAACATTCAGTACTTC,CASSPDNSLAKNIQYF
TRBD1,.,TRBJ2-7,TRBV5-6,TGTGCCAGCAGCACCGGGACAGGGCGATCCTACGAGCAGTACTTC,CASSTGTGRSYEQYF
.,.,TRBJ1-2,TRBV29-1,TGCAGCGTCCCCGACAGGAGCTATGGCTACACCTTC,CSVPDRSYGYTF
.,few,TRBJ2-7,TRBV2,TGTGCCAGCAGTGAATCCGCCCCGCGGGGACGGTCTGCGTACGAGCAGTACTTC,CASSESAPRGRSAYEQYF
TRBD2,.,TRBJ2-7,TRBV28,TGTGCCAGCAGTTTTTCTCGACTAGCTTCCTACGAGCAGTACTTC,CASSFSRLASYEQYF
TRBD1,once,TRBJ2-7,TRBV6-5,TGTGCCAGCAGTTACTCCGGACAGGGGGAGACCTACGAGCAGTACTTC,CASSYSGQGETYEQYF
.,.,TRBJ2-7,TRBV21-1,TGTGCCAGCAGCAAGAGTGGAGCGACGCGAGAGAGCTCCTACGGGCAGTACTTC,CASSKSGATRESSYGQYF
.,.,TRBJ1-4,TRBV14,TGTGCCAGCAGCCGGCAGTTCAATGAAAAACTGTTTTTT,CASSRQFNEKLFF
.,.,TRBJ1-1,TRBV19,TGTGCCAGTAGTACCTCACAGGGAACTGAAGCTTTCTTT,CASSTSQGTEAFF
.,.,TRBJ2-1,TRBV28,TGTGCCAGCAGTTCGGGACACCTAAATGAGCAGTTCTTC,CASSSGHLNEQFF
.,.,TRBJ1-5,TRBV5-5,TGTGCCAGCAGCCTACAGAGCAATCAGCCCCAGCATTTT,CASSLQSNQPQHF
TRBD1,.,TRBJ2-7,TRBV20-1,TGCTGTCCCGGACAGGGGCGGGAGCAGTACTTC,CCPGQGREQYF
TRBD1,few,TRBJ2-3,TRBV7-9,TGTGCCAGCAGCATTCGACAGGGGAGCACAGATACGCAGTATTTT,CASSIRQGSTDTQYF
.,.,TRBJ1-5,TRBV19,TGTGCCAGTAGTAGCGGACAAACCATTCCCCAGCCCCAGCATTTT,CASSSGQTIPQPQHF
TRBD1,.,TRBJ1-1,TRBV6-1,TGTGCCAGCAGTGGGGGGGACAGGGGGCGCAGGAGGAACACTGAAGCTTTCTTT,CASSGGDRGRRRNTEAFF
TRBD2,.,TRBJ2-1,TRBV4-1,TGCGCCAGCAGCCAAGTGATGGGGCCCGGGGGGTACAATGAGCAGTTCTTC,CASSQVMGPGGYNEQFF
TRBD2,.,TRBJ2-7,TRBV7-8,TGTGCCAGCAGCTTAGGAGCGGGGGAATCCTACGAGCAGTACTTC,CASSLGAGESYEQYF
.,.,TRBJ2-1,TRBV21-1,TGTGCCAGCAGCAAGCAAGCGGGGGGGAGATACAATGAGCAGTTCTTC,CASSKQAGGRYNEQFF
TRBD2,.,TRBJ2-3,TRBV4-3,TGCGCCAGCAGCCTTGGGACTAGCGGGGGCGATACGCAGTATTTT,CASSLGTSGGDTQYF
.,.,TRBJ2-2,TRBV30,TGTGCCTGGAATCCGGGGTCGAACCTCTACACCGGGGAGCTGTTTTTT,CAWNPGSNLYTGELFF